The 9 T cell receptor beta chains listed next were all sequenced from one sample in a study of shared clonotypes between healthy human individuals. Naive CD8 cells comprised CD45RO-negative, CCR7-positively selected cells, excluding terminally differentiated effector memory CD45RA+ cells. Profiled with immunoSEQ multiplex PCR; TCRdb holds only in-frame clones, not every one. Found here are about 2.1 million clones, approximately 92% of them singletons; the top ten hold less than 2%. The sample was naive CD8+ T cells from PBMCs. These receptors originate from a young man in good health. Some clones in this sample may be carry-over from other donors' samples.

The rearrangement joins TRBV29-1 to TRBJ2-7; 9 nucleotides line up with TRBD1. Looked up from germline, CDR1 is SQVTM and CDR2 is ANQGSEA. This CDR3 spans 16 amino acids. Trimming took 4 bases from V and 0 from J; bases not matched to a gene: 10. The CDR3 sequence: CSVGGQGLRGSYEQYF. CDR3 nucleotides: TGCAGCGTTGGGGGACAGGGCCTCCGGGGCTCCTACGAGCAGTACTTC.

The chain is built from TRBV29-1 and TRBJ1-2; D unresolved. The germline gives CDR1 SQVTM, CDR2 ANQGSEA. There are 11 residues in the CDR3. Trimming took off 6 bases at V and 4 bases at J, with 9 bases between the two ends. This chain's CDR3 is CSVEALYGYTF. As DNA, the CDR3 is TGCAGCGTGGAGGCCCTCTATGGCTACACCTTC.

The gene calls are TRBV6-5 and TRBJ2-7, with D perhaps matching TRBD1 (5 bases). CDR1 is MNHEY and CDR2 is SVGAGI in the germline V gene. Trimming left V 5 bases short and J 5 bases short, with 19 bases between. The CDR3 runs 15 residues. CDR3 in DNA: TGTGCCAGCAGTCTGGGCCTAGGGGTAGGAAACGAGCAGTACTTC. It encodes CASSLGLGVGNEQYF.

CDR3 region: CASSSQAHPNEKLFF. The CDR3 region has the DNA TGTGCCAGCAGCTCACAGGCGCACCCTAATGAAAAACTGTTTTTT. The chain joins TRBV5-5 to TRBJ1-4; D is perhaps TRBD1 (5 bases). This CDR3 is built from 15 residues. Per germline, CDR1 SGHKS and CDR2 YYEKEE (reference sequence). Trimming pared 3 bases from V and 3 bases from J, leaving 12 bases between.

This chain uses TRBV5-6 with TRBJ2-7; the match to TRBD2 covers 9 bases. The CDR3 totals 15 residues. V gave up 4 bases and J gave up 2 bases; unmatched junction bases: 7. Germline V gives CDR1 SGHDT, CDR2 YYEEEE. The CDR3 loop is CASSPIGTSTYEQYF. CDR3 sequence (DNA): TGTGCCAGCAGCCCTATCGGGACTAGCACCTACGAGCAGTACTTC.

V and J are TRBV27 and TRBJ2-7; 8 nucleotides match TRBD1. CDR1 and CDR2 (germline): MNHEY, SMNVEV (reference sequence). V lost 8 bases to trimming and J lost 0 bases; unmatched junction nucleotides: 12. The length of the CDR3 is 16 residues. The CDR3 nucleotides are TGTGCCAGCGGAAGGGCTCGACAGGGGACCTCCTACGAGCAGTACTTC. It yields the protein CASGRARQGTSYEQYF.

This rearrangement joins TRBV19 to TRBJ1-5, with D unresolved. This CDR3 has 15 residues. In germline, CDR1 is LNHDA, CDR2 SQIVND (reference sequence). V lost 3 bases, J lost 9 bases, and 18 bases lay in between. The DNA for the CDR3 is TGTGCCAGTAGTATCCAACCGACGGAGTCGTGGCCCCAGCATTTT. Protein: CASSIQPTESWPQHF.

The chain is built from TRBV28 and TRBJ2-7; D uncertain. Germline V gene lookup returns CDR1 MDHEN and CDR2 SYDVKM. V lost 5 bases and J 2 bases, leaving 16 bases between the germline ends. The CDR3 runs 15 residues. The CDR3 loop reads CASSPRWEGTYEQYF. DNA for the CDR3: TGTGCCAGCAGTCCGCGATGGGAAGGGACCTACGAGCAGTACTTC.

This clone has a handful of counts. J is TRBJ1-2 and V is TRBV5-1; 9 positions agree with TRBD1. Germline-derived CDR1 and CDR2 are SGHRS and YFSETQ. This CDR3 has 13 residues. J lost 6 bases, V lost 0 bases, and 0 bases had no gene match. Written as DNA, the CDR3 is TGCGCCAGCAGCTTGGACAGGGGGCATGGCTACACCTTC. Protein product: CASSLDRGHGYTF.